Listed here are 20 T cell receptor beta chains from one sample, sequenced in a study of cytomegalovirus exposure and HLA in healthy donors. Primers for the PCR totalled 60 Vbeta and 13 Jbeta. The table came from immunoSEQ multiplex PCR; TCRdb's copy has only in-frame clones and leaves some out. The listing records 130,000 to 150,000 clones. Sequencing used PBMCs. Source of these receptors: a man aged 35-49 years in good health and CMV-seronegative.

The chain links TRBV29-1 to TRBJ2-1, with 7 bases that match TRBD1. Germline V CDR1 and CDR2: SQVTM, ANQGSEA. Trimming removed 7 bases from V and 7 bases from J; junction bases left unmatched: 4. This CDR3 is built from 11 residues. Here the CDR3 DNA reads TGCAGCGGGAACAGGGGTAATGAGCAGTTCTTC. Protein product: CSGNRGNEQFF.

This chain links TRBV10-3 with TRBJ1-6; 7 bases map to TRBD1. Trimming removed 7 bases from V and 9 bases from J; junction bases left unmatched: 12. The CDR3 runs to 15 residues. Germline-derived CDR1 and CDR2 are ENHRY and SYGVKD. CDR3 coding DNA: TGTGCCATCACGGATGACAGGGAAGGGGTTTCACCCCTCCACTTT. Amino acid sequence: CAITDDREGVSPLHF.

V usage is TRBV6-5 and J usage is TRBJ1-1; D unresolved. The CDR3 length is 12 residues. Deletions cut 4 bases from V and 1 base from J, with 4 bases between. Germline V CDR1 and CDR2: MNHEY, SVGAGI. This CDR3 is CASSSWNTEAFF. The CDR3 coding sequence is TGTGCCAGCAGTTCATGGAACACTGAAGCTTTCTTT.

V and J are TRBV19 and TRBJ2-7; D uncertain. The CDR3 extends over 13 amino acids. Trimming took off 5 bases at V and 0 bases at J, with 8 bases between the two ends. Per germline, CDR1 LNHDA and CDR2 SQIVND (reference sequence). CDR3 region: CASSAADSYEQYF. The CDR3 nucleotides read TGTGCCAGTAGTGCGGCGGACTCCTACGAGCAGTACTTC.

The CDR3: CASSFFGGASYNEQFF. CDR3 bases: TGCGCCAGCAGCTTTTTTGGGGGGGCATCCTACAATGAGCAGTTCTTC. The gene calls are TRBV5-1 and TRBJ2-1; D perhaps matches TRBD2 (7 bases). Per germline, CDR1 SGHRS and CDR2 YFSETQ. V dropped 2 bases and J dropped 1 base, with 13 bases sitting between them. CDR3 length equals 16 residues.

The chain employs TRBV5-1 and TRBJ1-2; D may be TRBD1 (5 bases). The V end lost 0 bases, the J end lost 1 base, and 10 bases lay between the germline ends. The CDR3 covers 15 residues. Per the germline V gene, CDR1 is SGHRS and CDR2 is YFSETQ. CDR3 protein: CASSLAGGFNYGYTF. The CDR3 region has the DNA TGCGCCAGCAGCTTGGCCGGGGGTTTTAACTATGGCTACACCTTC.

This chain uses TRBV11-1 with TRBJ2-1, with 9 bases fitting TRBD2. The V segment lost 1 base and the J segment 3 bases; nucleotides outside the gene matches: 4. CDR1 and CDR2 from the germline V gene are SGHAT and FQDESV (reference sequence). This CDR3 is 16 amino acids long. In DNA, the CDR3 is TGTGCCAGCAGCTTAGGGCGGGGGGGCCTCTACAATGAGCAGTTCTTC. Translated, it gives CASSLGRGGLYNEQFF.

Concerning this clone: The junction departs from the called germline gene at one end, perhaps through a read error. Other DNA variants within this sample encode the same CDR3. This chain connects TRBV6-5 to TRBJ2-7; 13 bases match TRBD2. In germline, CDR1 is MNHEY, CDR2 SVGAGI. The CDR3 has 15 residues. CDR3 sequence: CASSRTSGSSYEQYF. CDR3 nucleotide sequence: TGTGCCAGCAGTAGGACTAGCGGGAGCTCCTACGAGCAGTACTTT.

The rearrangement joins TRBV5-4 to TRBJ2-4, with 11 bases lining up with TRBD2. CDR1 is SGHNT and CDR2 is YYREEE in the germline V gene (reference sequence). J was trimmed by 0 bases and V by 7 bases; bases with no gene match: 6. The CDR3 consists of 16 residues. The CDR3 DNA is TGTGCCAGCGGTAGCGGGGGGGGACTAGCCAAAAACATTCAGTACTTC. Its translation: CASGSGGGLAKNIQYF.

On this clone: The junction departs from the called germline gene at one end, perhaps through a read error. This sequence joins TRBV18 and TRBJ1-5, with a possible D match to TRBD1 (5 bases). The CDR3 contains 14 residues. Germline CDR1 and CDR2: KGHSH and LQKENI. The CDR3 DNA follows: TGTGCCAGTTCACTGGGGACTTTGTGGCAGCCCCAGCATTTT. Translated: CASSLGTLWQPQHF.

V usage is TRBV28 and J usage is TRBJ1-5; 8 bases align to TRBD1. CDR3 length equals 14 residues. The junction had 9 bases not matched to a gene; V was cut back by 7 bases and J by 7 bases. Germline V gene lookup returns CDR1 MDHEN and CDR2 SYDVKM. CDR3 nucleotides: TGTGCCAGCAACGGAAGGACAGGGAGGCAGCCCCAGCATTTT. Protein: CASNGRTGRQPQHF.

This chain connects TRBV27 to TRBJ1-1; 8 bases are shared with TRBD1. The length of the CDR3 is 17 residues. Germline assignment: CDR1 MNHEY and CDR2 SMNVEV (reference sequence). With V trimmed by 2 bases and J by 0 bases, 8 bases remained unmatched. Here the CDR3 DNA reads TGTGCCAGCAGTTTAGGGCCAGGGGGCTCCCTGAACACTGAAGCTTTCTTT. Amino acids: CASSLGPGGSLNTEAFF.

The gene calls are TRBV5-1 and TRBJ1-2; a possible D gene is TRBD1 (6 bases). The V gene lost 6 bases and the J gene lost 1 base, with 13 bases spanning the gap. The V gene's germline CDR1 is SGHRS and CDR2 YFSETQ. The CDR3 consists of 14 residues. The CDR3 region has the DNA TGCGCCAGCACTCCGGGACAACTTAACTATGGCTACACCTTC. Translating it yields CASTPGQLNYGYTF. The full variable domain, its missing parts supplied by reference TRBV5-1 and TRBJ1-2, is KAGVTQTPRYLIKTRGQQVTLSCSPISGHRSVSWYQQTPGQGLQFLFEYFSETQRNKGNFPGRFSGRQFSNSRSEMNVSTLELGDSALYLCASTPGQLNYGYTFGSGTRLTVV.

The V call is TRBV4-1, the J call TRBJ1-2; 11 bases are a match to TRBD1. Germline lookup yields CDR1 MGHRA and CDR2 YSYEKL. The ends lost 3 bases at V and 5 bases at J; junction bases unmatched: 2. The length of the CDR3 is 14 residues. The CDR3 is CASSHGTGGYGYTF. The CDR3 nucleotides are TGCGCCAGCAGCCACGGGACAGGGGGATATGGCTACACCTTC.

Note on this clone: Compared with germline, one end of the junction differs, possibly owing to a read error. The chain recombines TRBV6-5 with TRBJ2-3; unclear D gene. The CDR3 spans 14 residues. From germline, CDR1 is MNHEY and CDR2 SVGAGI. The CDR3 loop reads CASSPSRLTNTQYF. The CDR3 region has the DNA TGTGCCAGCAGCCCGTCGAGGCTCACAAATACGCAGTATTTT.

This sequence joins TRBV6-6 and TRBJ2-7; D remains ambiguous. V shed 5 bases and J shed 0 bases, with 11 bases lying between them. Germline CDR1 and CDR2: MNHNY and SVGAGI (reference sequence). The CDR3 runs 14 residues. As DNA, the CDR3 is TGTGCCAGCAGTAAAACGAGTAGCTCCTACGAGCAGTACTTC. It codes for CASSKTSSSYEQYF.

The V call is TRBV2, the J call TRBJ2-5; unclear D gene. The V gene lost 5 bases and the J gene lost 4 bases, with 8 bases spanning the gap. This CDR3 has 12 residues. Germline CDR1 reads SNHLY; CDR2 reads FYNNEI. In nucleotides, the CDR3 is TGTGCCAGCAGTATTAAATCAGAGACCCAGTACTTC. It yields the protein CASSIKSETQYF.

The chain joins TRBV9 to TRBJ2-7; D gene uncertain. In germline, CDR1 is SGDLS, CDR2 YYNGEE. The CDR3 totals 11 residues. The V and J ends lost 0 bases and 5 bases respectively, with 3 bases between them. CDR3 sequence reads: CASSVGHEQYF. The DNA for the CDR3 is TGTGCCAGCAGCGTAGGGCACGAGCAGTACTTC.

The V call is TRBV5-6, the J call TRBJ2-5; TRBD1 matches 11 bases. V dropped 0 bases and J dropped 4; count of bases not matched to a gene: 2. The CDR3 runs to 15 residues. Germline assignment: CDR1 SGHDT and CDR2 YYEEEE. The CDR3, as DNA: TGTGCCAGCAGCTTGGGGGACAGGGGGGCAGAGACCCAGTACTTC. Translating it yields CASSLGDRGAETQYF.

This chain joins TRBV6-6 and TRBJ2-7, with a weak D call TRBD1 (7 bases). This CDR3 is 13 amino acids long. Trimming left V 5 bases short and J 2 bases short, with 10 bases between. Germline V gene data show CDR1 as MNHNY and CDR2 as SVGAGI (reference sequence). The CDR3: CASSQGGPYEQYF. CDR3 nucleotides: TGTGCCAGCAGTCAGGGGGGACCCTACGAGCAGTACTTC.